This T cell receptor beta chain was recovered during a study of early T cells in non-severe SARS-CoV-2 infection. General study results and limits: The matching step, a VDJdb search, favored anti-spike CD8 responses and missed private and CD4 specificities.

Germline V lookup: CDR1 SEHNR, CDR2 FQNEAQ (reference sequence). This CDR3 contains 15 residues. V gave up 4 bases and J gave up 8 bases, with 20 bases separating them. Note on this clonotype: What it binds is unknown.

A single record per CDR3 protein comes from TCRdb applying MiXCR to the 5' RACE reads. Of about 100,000 distinct CDR3 sequences in the sample, about 13% were seen once. This chain uses TRBV7-9 with TRBJ1-2, with no clear D. The TCR comes from an adult who was a healthcare worker with PCR-confirmed SARS-CoV-2 infection or an uninfected control (not recorded which). Sequenced sample: whole blood. The CDR3 DNA reads TGTGCCAGCAGCTCTACCACGACGACCCCCGGGGGCTACACCTTC. It specifies CASSSTTTTPGGYTF.